The TCR beta chain described here comes from a study of OX40 agonist ivuxolimab in advanced cancers. Overall study results and limits: At doses 0.1 to 3.0 mg/kg, CD4+ and CD8+ clones expanded.

This CDR3 spans 16 amino acids. V lost 5 bases, J lost 0 bases, and 6 bases stayed unmatched. The germline gives CDR1 SGHAT, CDR2 FQNNGV. This clone was seen only once. The antigen is not known. The method was immunoSEQ multiplex PCR; TCRdb's version includes in-frame clones alone and lacks a portion of them. This table holds 100,000 or so clones, roughly 95% found once. The source is an adult with an advanced solid tumor such as melanoma, head and neck, liver or kidney cancer. This chain joins TRBV11-2 and TRBJ1-2; the match to TRBD1 covers 10 bases. This sample comprised CD4+ or CD8+ T cells sorted from blood, obtained in a trial of the OX40 agonist ivuxolimab. CDR3 DNA sequence: TGTGCCAGCAGCAGACAGGGGGCAGAAGCTAACTATGGCTACACCTTC. Residues: CASSRQGAEANYGYTF.